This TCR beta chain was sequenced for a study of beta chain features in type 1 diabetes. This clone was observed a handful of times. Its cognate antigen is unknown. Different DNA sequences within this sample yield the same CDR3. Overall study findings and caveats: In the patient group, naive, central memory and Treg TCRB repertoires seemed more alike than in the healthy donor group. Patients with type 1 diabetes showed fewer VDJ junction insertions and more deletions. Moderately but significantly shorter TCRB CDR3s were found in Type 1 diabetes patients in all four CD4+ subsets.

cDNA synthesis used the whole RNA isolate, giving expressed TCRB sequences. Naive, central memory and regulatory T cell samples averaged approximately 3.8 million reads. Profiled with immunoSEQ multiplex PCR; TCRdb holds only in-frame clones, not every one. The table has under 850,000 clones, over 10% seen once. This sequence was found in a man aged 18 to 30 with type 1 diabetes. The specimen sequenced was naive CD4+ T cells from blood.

The CDR3 loop reads CASSSTSYEQYF. In nucleotides, the CDR3 is TGTGCCAGCAGCAGTACCTCCTACGAGCAGTACTTC. The chain couples TRBV13 to TRBJ2-7; D is ambiguous. Germline lookup yields CDR1 PRHDT and CDR2 FYEKMQ (reference sequence). V was clipped by 5 bases and J by 0 bases, with 5 bases between them. The CDR3 consists of 12 residues.